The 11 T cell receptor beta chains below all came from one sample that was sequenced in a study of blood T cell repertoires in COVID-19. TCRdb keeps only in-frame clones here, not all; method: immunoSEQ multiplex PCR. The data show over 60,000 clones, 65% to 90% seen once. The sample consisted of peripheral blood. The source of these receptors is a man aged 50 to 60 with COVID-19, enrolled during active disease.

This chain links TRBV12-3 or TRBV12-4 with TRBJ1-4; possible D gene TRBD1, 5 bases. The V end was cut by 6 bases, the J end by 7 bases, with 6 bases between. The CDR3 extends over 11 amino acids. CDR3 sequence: CASSDSEKLFF. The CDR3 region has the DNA TGTGCCAGCAGCGACAGTGAAAAACTGTTTTTT.

The CDR3 DNA reads as TGTGCCACCAGCAGAGATGTCAGGAAACTCGCCCTGCAGCATTTT. Translation: CATSRDVRKLALQHF. The chain employs TRBV15 and TRBJ1-5; no reliable D call. V was shortened by 0 bases and J by 13 bases, with 19 bases between the two germline ends. Germline CDR1 reads LNHNV; CDR2 reads YYDKDF (reference sequence). The CDR3 consists of 15 residues.

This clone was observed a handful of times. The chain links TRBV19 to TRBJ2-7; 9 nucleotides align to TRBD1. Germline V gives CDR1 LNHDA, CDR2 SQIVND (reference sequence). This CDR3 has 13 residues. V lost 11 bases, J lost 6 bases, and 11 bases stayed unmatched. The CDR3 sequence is CAVQQGAHGEQYF. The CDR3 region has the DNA TGTGCCGTTCAACAGGGGGCCCATGGCGAGCAGTACTTC.

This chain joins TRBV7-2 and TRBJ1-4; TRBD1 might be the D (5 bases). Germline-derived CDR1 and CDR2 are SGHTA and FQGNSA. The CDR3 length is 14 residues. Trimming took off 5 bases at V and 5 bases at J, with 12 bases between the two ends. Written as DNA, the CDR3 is TGTGCCAGCAGCCCAATGGCAGGGAATGAAAAACTGTTTTTT. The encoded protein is CASSPMAGNEKLFF.

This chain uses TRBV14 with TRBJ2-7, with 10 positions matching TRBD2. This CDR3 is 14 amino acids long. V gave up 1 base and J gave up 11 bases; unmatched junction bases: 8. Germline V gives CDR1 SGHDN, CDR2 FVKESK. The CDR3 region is CASSQGLAGGVEYF. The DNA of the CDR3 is TGTGCCAGCAGCCAAGGACTAGCGGGCGGCGTCGAGTACTTC.

CDR3 in amino acids: CASSGQLMNEQFF. CDR3 nucleotides: TGTGCCAGCAGTGGGCAGTTAATGAATGAGCAGTTCTTC. The genes are TRBV2 and TRBJ2-1; D ambiguous. CDR1 and CDR2 from the germline V gene are SNHLY and FYNNEI. V dropped 4 bases and J dropped 7 bases, with 11 bases sitting between them. The CDR3 runs 13 residues.

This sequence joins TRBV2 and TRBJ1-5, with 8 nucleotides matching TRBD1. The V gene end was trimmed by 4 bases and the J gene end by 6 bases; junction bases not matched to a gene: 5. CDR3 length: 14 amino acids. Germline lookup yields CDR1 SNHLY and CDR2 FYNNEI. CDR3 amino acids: CASSATGEFQPQHF. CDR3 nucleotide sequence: TGTGCCAGCAGTGCGACAGGGGAGTTTCAGCCCCAGCATTTT.

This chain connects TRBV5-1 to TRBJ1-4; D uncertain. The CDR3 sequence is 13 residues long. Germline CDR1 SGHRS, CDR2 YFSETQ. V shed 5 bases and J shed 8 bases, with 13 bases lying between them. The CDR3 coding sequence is TGCGCCAGCAGGATCAGTCTCCAAGAAAAACTGTTTTTT. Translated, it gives CASRISLQEKLFF.

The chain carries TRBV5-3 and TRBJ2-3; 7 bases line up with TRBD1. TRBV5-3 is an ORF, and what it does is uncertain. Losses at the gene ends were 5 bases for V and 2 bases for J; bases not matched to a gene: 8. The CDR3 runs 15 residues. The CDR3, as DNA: TGTGCCAGAAGTTCGGGACAGACAAACACAGATACGCAGTATTTT. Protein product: CARSSGQTNTDTQYF.

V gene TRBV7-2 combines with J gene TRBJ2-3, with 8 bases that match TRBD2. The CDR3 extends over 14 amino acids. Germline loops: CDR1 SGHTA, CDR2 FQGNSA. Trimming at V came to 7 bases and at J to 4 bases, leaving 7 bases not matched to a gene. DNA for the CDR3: TGTGCCAGCACCCGCGGGGGGAACGCAGATACGCAGTATTTT. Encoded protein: CASTRGGNADTQYF. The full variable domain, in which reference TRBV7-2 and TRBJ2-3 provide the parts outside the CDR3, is GAGVSQSPSNKVTEKGKDVELRCDPISGHTALYWYRQSLGQGLEFLIYFQGNSAPDKSGLPSDRFSAERTGGSVSTLTIQRTQQEDSAVYLCASTRGGNADTQYFGPGTRLTVL.

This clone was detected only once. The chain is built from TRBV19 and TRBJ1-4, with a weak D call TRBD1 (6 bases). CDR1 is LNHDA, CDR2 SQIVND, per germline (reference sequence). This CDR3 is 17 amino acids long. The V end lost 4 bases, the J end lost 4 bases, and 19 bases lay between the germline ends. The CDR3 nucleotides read TGTGCCAGTAGTACCAAACGCCGACAGGCTAATAATGAAAAACTGTTTTTT. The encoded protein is CASSTKRRQANNEKLFF.